Each of the 6 T cell receptor beta chains below was sequenced from the same sample in a study of blood T cell repertoires in COVID-19. Some clones are missing from TCRdb's copy, which holds only in-frame ones; the method was immunoSEQ multiplex PCR. The profile shows around 35,000 clones, roughly 90% of them singletons. The sequenced sample consisted of peripheral blood. The receptors stem from a man aged 55 to 70 with active COVID-19.

The CDR3 DNA sequence: TGTGCCAGCTCGCCGGATGGACTGCGAGCGGTCGGGGAGACCCAGTACTTC. As protein: CASSPDGLRAVGETQYF. V gene TRBV18 combines with J gene TRBJ2-5; weak D call: TRBD2 (5 bases). V shed 6 bases and J shed 5 bases, with 25 bases lying between them. The CDR3 is 17 residues long. CDR1 and CDR2 (germline): KGHSH, LQKENI.

The chain uses TRBV7-2 and TRBJ2-5; tentative D call: TRBD1 (5 bases). The CDR3 is 13 amino acids. Trimming took off 1 base at V and 6 bases at J, with 9 bases between the two ends. The germline V gene encodes CDR1 SGHTA and CDR2 FQGNSA. CDR3 coding DNA: TGTGCCAGCAGCTTAGAACAGGCTCAGACCCAGTACTTC. This encodes CASSLEQAQTQYF.

This CDR3 is CASSEEGGGYGYTF. As DNA, the CDR3 is TGTGCCAGCAGTGAAGAGGGAGGGGGTTATGGCTACACCTTC. The rearrangement uses TRBV6-1 and TRBJ1-2, with D maybe TRBD1 (6 bases). CDR3 length: 14 residues. Trimming cost V 1 base and J 5 bases, with 11 bases left between them. Germline loops: CDR1 MNHNS, CDR2 SASEGT.

This clone was observed a few times. Compared with germline, one end of the junction differs, possibly owing to a read error. V usage is TRBV7-9 and J usage is TRBJ2-1, with D unclear. CDR1 and CDR2 from the germline V gene are SEHNR and FQNEAQ (reference sequence). This CDR3 spans 9 amino acids. In DNA, the CDR3 is TGTGCCAGCAGCCCCGGGTCAGTCTTC. Its translation: CASSPGSVF. Complete variable domain (other parts from reference TRBV7-9 and TRBJ2-1): DTGVSQNPRHKITKRGQNVTFRCDPISEHNRLYWYRQTLGQGPEFLTYFQNEAQLEKSRLLSDRFSAERPKGSFSTLEIQRTEQGDSAMYLCASSPGSVFGPGTRLTVL.

The rearrangement links TRBV6-5 to TRBJ2-3; 10 positions match TRBD1. In germline, CDR1 is MNHEY, CDR2 SVGAGI. V lost 4 bases to trimming and J lost 3 bases; unmatched junction nucleotides: 4. There are 15 residues in the CDR3. CDR3 amino acids: CASSLDRGGTDTQYF. CDR3 in DNA: TGTGCCAGCAGTTTGGACAGGGGGGGGACAGATACGCAGTATTTT.

The V gene is TRBV29-1, the J gene TRBJ1-2; 11 nucleotides agree with TRBD1. CDR1 is SQVTM, CDR2 ANQGSEA, per germline. The V and J ends lost 7 bases and 3 bases, in that order; junction bases with no gene match: 7. This CDR3 spans 14 amino acids. The CDR3 protein is CSAAWDRGDYGYTF. CDR3 sequence (DNA): TGCAGCGCCGCTTGGGACAGGGGGGACTATGGCTACACCTTC.